This paragraph covers one TCR beta chain sequence. Its cognate antigen is unknown. This specimen comes from a study of cytomegalovirus exposure and HLA in healthy donors. Points from the study as a whole: According to an earlier analysis, most TCR beta V segments yielded productive rearrangements about 87% or about 30% of the time.

Primers for the PCR totalled 60 Vbeta and 13 Jbeta. Sequencing was performed with immunoSEQ multiplex PCR; in TCRdb, only in-frame clones are kept and a portion is missing. This sample has some 200,000 clones, with over 70% found just once. This CDR3 region has 15 residues. Germline-derived CDR1 and CDR2 are LNHDA and SQIVND (reference sequence). The germline V and J ends were trimmed by 5 bases and 4 bases, with 18 bases remaining between them. The sequence was collected from a boy younger than 10 in good health and CMV-seronegative. V gene TRBV19 combines with J gene TRBJ2-7, with D perhaps matching TRBD2 (7 bases). Sequenced: PBMCs. The CDR3 DNA reads as TGTGCCAGTAGTGGTAGACGGGGGGCAGGGTACGAGCAGTACTTC. It encodes CASSGRRGAGYEQYF.